The clone carrying this T cell receptor (beta chain) was detected many times. The antigen is undetermined. Each diagnosis drew on symptoms, thyroxine, TRAb, thyroid ultrasound and orbital computed tomography findings. PBMCs stemmed from 10 ml fresh peripheral blood. This sample stems from a study of T cells in Graves' hyperthyroidism and ophthalmopathy. V was clipped by 2 bases and J by 5 bases; unmatched bases: 10. The CDR3 consists of 16 residues. Germline CDR1 is SGHKS and CDR2 is YYEKEE (reference sequence). Findings and limits, study-wide: Most clonotypes expanded in the thyroid (above 0.001) were also present in blood. In the analysis, a 13 V-J model separated ophthalmopathy from stable hyperthyroidism.

TCR beta CDR3 regions were amplified from RNA transcripts. The TCR CDR3 was amplified in a first-round RT-PCR using the HTBI primer set. TCRdb used MiXCR to reprocess the multiplex PCR reads, holding one entry per CDR3 protein. The sample contains some 740,000 distinct CDR3 sequences, 13% to 15% of which appear only once. Sequenced sample: blood. V gene TRBV5-5 combines with J gene TRBJ2-3, with 8 nucleotides matching TRBD2. The receptor was isolated from a woman younger than 30 with Graves' hyperthyroidism. This CDR3 is CASSFGPAGEGDTQYF. The DNA for the CDR3 is TGTGCCAGCAGCTTCGGCCCAGCGGGAGAAGGAGATACGCAGTATTTT.